The T cell receptor (beta chain) described here comes from a study of shared clonotypes between healthy human individuals. Study-level background: The study used three CD4 naive, three CD4 memory, two CD8 naive and one CD8 memory plate per donor. Study-wide findings and caveats: A few donors shared about 4.8% of their naive CD4 clonotypes. The sole specimen, blood, was sampled, and tissue repertoires likely differ.

Only in-frame clones appear in the TCRdb table, and some are missing; sequencing was by immunoSEQ multiplex PCR. This sample has around 600,000 clones; 95% to 98% occur once, and the top ten carry approximately 0.33%. Naive CD8 cells comprised CD45RO-negative, CCR7-positively selected cells, excluding terminally differentiated effector memory CD45RA+ cells. Germline V gene data show CDR1 as LGHNA and CDR2 as YNFKEQ. The CDR3 consists of 20 residues. Trimming cost V 0 bases and J 0 bases, with 22 bases left between them. Turning to this clone: Its antigen is undetermined.

The sample was naive CD8+ T cells sorted from blood. The TCR was taken from a man younger than 40 in good health. This sequence joins TRBV4-2 and TRBJ2-3; D uncertain. The CDR3, as DNA: TGTGCCAGCAGCCAAGATCCGCAACTCGTCGTTACTGGTAGCACAGATACGCAGTATTTT. Translating gives CASSQDPQLVVTGSTDTQYF.